These 8 T cell receptor beta chains were all obtained from the same sample, sequenced in a study of spatial heterogeneity in lung cancer. Noted time point: sample taken at primary tumor resection. For these TCRs, the target antigens are not known. Study outcomes and limitations: One measure, the expanded intratumoral alpha and beta TCR count, tracked tumor mutation counts.

MiXCR was run by TCRdb on the 5' RACE reads, yielding one entry per CDR3 protein. The sample has about 29,000 distinct CDR3 sequences, roughly 7.2% seen once; the top ten hold approximately 25%. Sequenced here: lung tumor tissue, sampled at surgery. These receptors were taken from a male donor with early-stage non-small cell lung cancer.

This clonotype has a count of ten or more. This sequence joins TRBV7-9 and TRBJ1-4; D is possibly TRBD1 (5 bases). This CDR3 region has 13 residues. The germline CDR1 and CDR2 sequences are SEHNR and FQNEAQ (reference sequence). The germline V and J ends were trimmed by 2 bases and 14 bases, with 15 bases remaining between them. The CDR3, as DNA: TGTGCCAGCAGCTTAAGGGACCGTGAGGGGCTGTTTTTT. It specifies CASSLRDREGLFF.

The chain recombines TRBV7-6 with TRBJ1-6, with D perhaps matching TRBD1 (5 bases). Germline assignment: CDR1 SGHVS and CDR2 FNYEAQ. The CDR3 loop spans 15 amino acids. V was cut by 3 bases and J by 2 bases, with 8 bases left in between. Here the CDR3 DNA reads TGTGCCAGCAGCTTGACGGGACCCTATAATTCACCCCTCCACTTT. Translation: CASSLTGPYNSPLHF.

In its sample, this clonotype was seen a few times. The chain is built from TRBV29-1 and TRBJ2-3; D ambiguous. CDR3 length: 10 amino acids. With 5 bases removed from V and 8 bases from J, the gap between germline ends came to 8 bases. Germline CDR1 is SQVTM and CDR2 is ANQGSEA. The CDR3 loop is CSVSEGTQYF. For the CDR3, the DNA is TGCAGCGTTAGCGAAGGTACGCAGTATTTT.

This clonotype was seen ten or more times. The chain employs TRBV5-1 and TRBJ2-1; D is possibly TRBD1 (6 bases). The germline gives CDR1 SGHRS, CDR2 YFSETQ. Trimming took off 4 bases at V and 2 bases at J, with 10 bases between the two ends. The CDR3 has 14 amino acids. CDR3: CASSTRGTYNEQFF. DNA for the CDR3: TGCGCCAGCAGCACCAGGGGAACCTACAATGAGCAGTTCTTC.

The table lists this clonotype with a few counts. This rearrangement joins TRBV28 to TRBJ1-1; D is unresolved. Germline CDR1 reads MDHEN; CDR2 reads SYDVKM. The V and J ends lost 7 bases and 4 bases respectively, with 13 bases between them. The CDR3 contains 13 residues. The CDR3 sequence is CASTPEYGTEAFF. As DNA, the CDR3 is TGTGCCAGCACCCCCGAATACGGCACTGAAGCTTTCTTT. The full variable domain, its missing parts supplied by reference TRBV28 and TRBJ1-1, is DVKVTQSSRYLVKRTGEKVFLECVQDMDHENMFWYRQDPGLGLRLIYFSYDVKMKEKGDIPEGYSVSREKKERFSLILESASTNQTSMYLCASTPEYGTEAFFGQGTRLTVV.

The chain carries TRBV29-1 and TRBJ2-1, with TRBD1 as a possible D gene (5 bases). The CDR3 sequence is 14 residues long. Between the trimmed V and J ends, which lost 7 bases and 4 bases, there was a span of 17 bases. The germline V gene encodes CDR1 SQVTM and CDR2 ANQGSEA. CDR3 bases: TGCAGCGCCAGAATAATCCAGGGATACAATGAGCAGTTCTTC. Protein sequence: CSARIIQGYNEQFF.

By its share, this clonotype is medium-sized. This chain joins TRBV12-3 or TRBV12-4 and TRBJ2-7; D gene uncertain. V was cut by 1 base and J by 1 base, with 8 bases left in between. The CDR3 is made up of 14 amino acids. The chain's CDR3 is CASSLVDLSYEQYF. Written as DNA, the CDR3 is TGTGCCAGCAGTTTAGTGGACCTTTCCTACGAGCAGTACTTC.

There are a few counts of this clonotype. The genes are TRBV4-3 and TRBJ2-5, with D perhaps TRBD1 or TRBD2 (5 bases each). Germline V gives CDR1 LGHNA, CDR2 YSLEER. The V and J ends lost 0 bases and 5 bases respectively, with 13 bases between them. The CDR3 length is 15 residues. The CDR3 region has the DNA TGCGCCAGCAGCCAAGATCGGGACCTCGGTGAGACCCAGTACTTC. Its translation: CASSQDRDLGETQYF.